One and the same sample provided the 5 T cell receptor beta chains below, sequenced in a study of PD-L1 blockade in urothelial cancer. The time point denotes: peripheral blood 6 weeks after treatment start. TCRdb's copy holds only in-frame clones and misses some; the assay was immunoSEQ multiplex PCR. The sample holds about 48,000 clones, roughly 80% seen once. Source: PBMCs, taken around atezolizumab (anti-PD-L1) treatment. All receptors come from a man between 65 and 80 years old with urothelial cancer.

The rearrangement uses TRBV4-1 and TRBJ2-7; 7 nucleotides agree with TRBD1. Trimming took 0 bases from V and 5 from J; bases not matched to a gene: 4. Germline CDR1 MGHRA, CDR2 YSYEKL. This CDR3 is 14 amino acids long. In DNA, the CDR3 is TGCGCCAGCAGCCAAGAAACAGGGGTCAACGAGCAGTACTTC. Translation gives CASSQETGVNEQYF.

This chain uses TRBV30 with TRBJ2-7; TRBD2 is a possible D gene (6 bases). The CDR3 runs 14 residues. From germline, CDR1 is GTSNPN and CDR2 SVGIG (reference sequence). V was trimmed by 0 bases and J by 0 bases, leaving 9 bases between them. The CDR3 DNA follows: TGTGCCTGGAGTGTAGGAGGGAGCTCCTACGAGCAGTACTTC. This translates into CAWSVGGSSYEQYF.

The CDR3 spells CASVNGTGYSTQYF. The DNA for the CDR3 is TGCGCCAGCGTAAACGGGACAGGGTATAGCACGCAGTATTTT. This chain links TRBV5-1 with TRBJ2-3, with 9 bases aligning to TRBD1. J gave up 9 bases and V 7 bases, and 12 bases lay outside the gene matches. The CDR3 consists of 14 residues. The V gene's germline CDR1 is SGHRS and CDR2 YFSETQ.

The genes are TRBV11-2 and TRBJ1-1; D is unclear. Trimming took off 3 bases at V and 3 bases at J, with 14 bases between the two ends. The germline CDR1 and CDR2 sequences are SGHAT and FQNNGV. The CDR3 loop spans 15 amino acids. Here the CDR3 DNA reads TGTGCCAGCAGCTTTGGGCAACGGACTTACACTGAAGCTTTCTTT. Amino acid sequence: CASSFGQRTYTEAFF.

The J gene is TRBJ2-1, the V gene TRBV10-3, with a weak D call TRBD1 (5 bases). Between the trimmed V and J ends, which lost 4 bases and 6 bases, there was a span of 7 bases. Germline V gene data show CDR1 as ENHRY and CDR2 as SYGVKD. This CDR3 comprises 12 residues. The CDR3 bases are TGTGCCATCAGTGGGCAGGGCAATGAGCAGTTCTTC. Translated, it gives CAISGQGNEQFF.